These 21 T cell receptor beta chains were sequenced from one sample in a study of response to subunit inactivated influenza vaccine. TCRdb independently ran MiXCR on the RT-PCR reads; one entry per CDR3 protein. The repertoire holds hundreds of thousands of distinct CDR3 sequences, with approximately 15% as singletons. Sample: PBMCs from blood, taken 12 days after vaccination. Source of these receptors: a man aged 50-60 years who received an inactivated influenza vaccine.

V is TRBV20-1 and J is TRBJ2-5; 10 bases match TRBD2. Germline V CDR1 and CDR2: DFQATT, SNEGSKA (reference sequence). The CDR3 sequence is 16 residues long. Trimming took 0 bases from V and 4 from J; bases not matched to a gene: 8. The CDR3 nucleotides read TGCAGTGCTAGAGACCAACTAGCGGGGTTTCGAGAGACCCAGTACTTC. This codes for CSARDQLAGFRETQYF.

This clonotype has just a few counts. The CDR3, as DNA: TGTGCCAGCAGTTACTCGATTGGGGACGGAACTAGCACAGATACGCAGTATTTT. As protein: CASSYSIGDGTSTDTQYF. The J gene is TRBJ2-3, the V gene TRBV6-2 or TRBV6-3; D might be TRBD1 or TRBD2, each matching 5 bases. Trimming pared 0 bases from V and 0 bases from J, leaving 16 bases between. The CDR3 consists of 18 residues. Germline assignment: CDR1 MNHEY and CDR2 SVGEGT.

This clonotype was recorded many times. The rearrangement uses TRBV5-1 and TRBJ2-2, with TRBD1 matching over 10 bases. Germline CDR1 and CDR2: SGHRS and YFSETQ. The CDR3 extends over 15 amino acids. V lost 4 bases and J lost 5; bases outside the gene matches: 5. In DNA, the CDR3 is TGCGCCAGCAGCCCCTGGGACAGGGGAACCGGGGAGCTGTTTTTT. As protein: CASSPWDRGTGELFF.

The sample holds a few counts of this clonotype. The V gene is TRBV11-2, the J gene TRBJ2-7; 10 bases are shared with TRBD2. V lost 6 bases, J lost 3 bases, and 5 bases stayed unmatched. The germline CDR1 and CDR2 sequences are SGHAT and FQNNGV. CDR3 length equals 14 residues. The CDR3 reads CASSTLAGYYEQYF. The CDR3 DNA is TGTGCCAGCAGTACACTAGCGGGGTACTACGAGCAGTACTTC. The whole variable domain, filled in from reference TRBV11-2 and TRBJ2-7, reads EAGVAQSPRYKIIEKRQSVAFWCNPISGHATLYWYQQILGQGPKLLIQFQNNGVVDDSQLPKDRFSAERLKGVDSTLKIQPAKLEDSAVYLCASSTLAGYYEQYFGPGTRLTVT.

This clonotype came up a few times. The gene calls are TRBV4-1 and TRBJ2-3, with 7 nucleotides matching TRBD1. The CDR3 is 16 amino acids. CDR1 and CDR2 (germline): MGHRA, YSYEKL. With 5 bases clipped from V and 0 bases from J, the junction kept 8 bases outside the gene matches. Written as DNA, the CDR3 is TGCGCCAGCAGCACGACCCGGGACAGAAGCACAGATACGCAGTATTTT. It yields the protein CASSTTRDRSTDTQYF.

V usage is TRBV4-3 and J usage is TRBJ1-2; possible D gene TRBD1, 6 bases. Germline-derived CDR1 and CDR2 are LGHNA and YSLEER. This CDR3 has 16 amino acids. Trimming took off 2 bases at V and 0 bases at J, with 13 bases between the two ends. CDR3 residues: CASSQSPTGANYGYTF. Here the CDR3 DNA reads TGCGCCAGCAGCCAATCCCCGACAGGTGCTAACTATGGCTACACCTTC.

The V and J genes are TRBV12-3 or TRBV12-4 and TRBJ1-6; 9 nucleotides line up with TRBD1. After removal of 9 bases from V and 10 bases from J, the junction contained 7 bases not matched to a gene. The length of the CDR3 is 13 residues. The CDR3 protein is CASFPGQGSPLHF. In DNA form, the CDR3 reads TGTGCCAGTTTCCCGGGACAGGGATCACCCCTCCACTTT.

The CDR3 DNA follows: TGTGCCAGCCAGTCCGGGACAGGGACCTACGAGCAGTACTTC. Its translation: CASQSGTGTYEQYF. The rearrangement joins TRBV6-1 to TRBJ2-7; 9 bases are shared with TRBD1. This CDR3 is 14 amino acids long. Unmatched junction bases numbered 7, after V lost 8 bases and J lost 2 bases. CDR1 is MNHNS, CDR2 SASEGT, per germline.

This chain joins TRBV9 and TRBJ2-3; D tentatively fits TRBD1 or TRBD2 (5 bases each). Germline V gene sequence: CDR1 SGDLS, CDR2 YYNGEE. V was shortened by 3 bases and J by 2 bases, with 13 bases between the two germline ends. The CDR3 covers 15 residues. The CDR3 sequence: CASSARDGVTDTQYF. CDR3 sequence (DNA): TGTGCCAGCAGCGCCCGGGACGGAGTCACAGATACGCAGTATTTT.

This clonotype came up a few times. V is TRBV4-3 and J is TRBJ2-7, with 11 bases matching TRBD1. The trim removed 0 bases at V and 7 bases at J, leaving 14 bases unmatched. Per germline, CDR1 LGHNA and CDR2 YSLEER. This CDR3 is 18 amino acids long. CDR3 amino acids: CASSQEKLVGQGAIEQYF. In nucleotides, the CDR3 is TGCGCCAGCAGCCAAGAGAAATTAGTTGGACAGGGGGCGATAGAGCAGTACTTC.

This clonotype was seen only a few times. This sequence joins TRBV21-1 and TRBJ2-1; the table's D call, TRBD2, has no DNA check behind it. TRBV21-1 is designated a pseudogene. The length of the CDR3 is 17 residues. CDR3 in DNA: TGTGCCAGCAGCAAAGGAGTAGCGGGAGGGCCTTACAATGAGCAGTTCTTC. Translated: CASSKGVAGGPYNEQFF.

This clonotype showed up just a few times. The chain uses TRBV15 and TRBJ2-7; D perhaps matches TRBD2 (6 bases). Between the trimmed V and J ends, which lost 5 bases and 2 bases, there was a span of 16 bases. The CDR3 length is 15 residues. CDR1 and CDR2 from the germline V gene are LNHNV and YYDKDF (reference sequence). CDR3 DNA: TGTGCCACCAGCCTCCACGGAGGGTATACCTACGAGCAGTACTTC. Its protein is CATSLHGGYTYEQYF.

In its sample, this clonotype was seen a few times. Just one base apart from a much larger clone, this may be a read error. Here the CDR3 reads CASTPGQNYGYTF. CDR3 DNA sequence: TGTGCCAGCACCCCCGGACAGAACTATGGCTACACCTTC. V and J are TRBV7-2 and TRBJ1-2, with a tentative D call TRBD1 (6 bases). The germline V gene encodes CDR1 SGHTA and CDR2 FQGNSA. V shed 7 bases and J shed 2 bases, with 11 bases lying between them. The CDR3 extends over 13 amino acids.

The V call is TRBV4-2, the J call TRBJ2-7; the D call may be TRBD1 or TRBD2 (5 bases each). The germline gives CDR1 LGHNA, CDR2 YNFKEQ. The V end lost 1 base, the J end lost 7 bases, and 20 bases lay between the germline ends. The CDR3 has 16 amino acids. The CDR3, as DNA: TGTGCCAGCAGCCAAGCGCTATGGACCACTAGGGGTGAGCAGTACTTC. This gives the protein CASSQALWTTRGEQYF.

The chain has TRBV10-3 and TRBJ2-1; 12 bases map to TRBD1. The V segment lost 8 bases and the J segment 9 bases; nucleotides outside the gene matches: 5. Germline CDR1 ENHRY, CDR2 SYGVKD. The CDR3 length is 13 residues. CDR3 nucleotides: TGTGCCATCCGGGGACAGGGGGCGACTGAGCAGTTCTTC. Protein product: CAIRGQGATEQFF.

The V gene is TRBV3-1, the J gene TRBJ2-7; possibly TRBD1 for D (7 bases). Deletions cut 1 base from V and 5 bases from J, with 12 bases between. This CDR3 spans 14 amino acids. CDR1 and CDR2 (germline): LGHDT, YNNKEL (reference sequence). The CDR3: CASSQGGGGNEQYF. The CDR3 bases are TGTGCCAGCAGCCAAGGAGGGGGCGGGAACGAGCAGTACTTC.

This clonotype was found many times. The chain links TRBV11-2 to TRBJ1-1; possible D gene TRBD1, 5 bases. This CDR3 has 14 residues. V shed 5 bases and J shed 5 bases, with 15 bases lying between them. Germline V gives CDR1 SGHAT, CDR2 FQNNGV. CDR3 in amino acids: CASSPGRGGTEAFF. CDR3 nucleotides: TGTGCCAGCAGCCCCGGGAGGGGTGGGACTGAAGCTTTCTTT.

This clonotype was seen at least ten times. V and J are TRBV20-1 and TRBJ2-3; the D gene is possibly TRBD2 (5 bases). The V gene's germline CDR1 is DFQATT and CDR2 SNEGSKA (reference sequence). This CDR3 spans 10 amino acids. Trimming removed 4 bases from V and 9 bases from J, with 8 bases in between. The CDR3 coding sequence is TGCAGTGCTACGGACTTCACGCAGTATTTT. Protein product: CSATDFTQYF.

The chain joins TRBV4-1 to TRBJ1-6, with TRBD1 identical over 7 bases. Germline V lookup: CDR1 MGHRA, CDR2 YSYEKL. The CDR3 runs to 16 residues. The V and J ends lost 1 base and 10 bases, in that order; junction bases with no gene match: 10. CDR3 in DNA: TGCGCCAGCAGCCAAGCGGGGAACAGGGGCGAGTCACCCCTCCACTTT. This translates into CASSQAGNRGESPLHF.

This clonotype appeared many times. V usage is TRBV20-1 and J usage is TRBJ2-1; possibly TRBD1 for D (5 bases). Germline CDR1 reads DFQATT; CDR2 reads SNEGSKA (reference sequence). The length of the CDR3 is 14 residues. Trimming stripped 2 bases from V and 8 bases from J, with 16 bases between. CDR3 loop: CSARREQVSDEQFF. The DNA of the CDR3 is TGCAGTGCTAGACGCGAACAGGTCTCCGATGAGCAGTTCTTC.

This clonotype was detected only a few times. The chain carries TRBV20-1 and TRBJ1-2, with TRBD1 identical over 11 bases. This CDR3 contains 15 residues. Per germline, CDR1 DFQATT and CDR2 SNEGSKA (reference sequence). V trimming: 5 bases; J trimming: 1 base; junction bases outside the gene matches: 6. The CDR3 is CSAGGTGGINYGYTF. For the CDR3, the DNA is TGCAGTGCTGGCGGGACAGGGGGAATTAACTATGGCTACACCTTC.